The source of this T cell receptor (beta chain) is a study of shared clonotypes between healthy human individuals. Regarding the study as a whole: Around 5% of naive CD4 clonotypes were common to a handful of donors.

Here immunoSEQ multiplex PCR was the method, and the copy in TCRdb shows in-frame clones only, minus some. The data contain 2 million to 2.5 million clones, under 97% of them singletons. Germline lookup yields CDR1 MNHEY and CDR2 SMNVEV (reference sequence). V lost 6 bases and J 5 bases, leaving 11 bases between the germline ends. The length of the CDR3 is 13 residues. Comment on this clone: Its antigen is not known.

The chain has TRBV27 and TRBJ1-5; perhaps TRBD1 as D (6 bases). This clonotype was sampled from a man between 18 and 29 years old in good health. What was sequenced was naive CD4+ T cells sorted from blood. Subset described: CD45RA+ positively selected. The DNA of the CDR3 is TGTGCCAGCAGCGGGGACATATATCAGCCCCAGCATTTT. Its protein product is CASSGDIYQPQHF.